This T cell receptor beta chain was captured in a study of T-cell reconstitution after alpha-beta-depleted transplantation in children. The CDR3 consists of 12 residues. Germline V lookup: CDR1 SGHRS, CDR2 YFSETQ. V shed 2 bases and J shed 6 bases, with 6 bases lying between them. The table lists this clonotype with a few counts. Construction of the TCRbeta library involved unique molecular identifiers. TCRdb re-derived calls from the PCR reads in MiXCR, one entry per CDR3 protein. The data contain hundreds of thousands of distinct CDR3 sequences, around 16% of them singletons. This clonotype originated in a human donor who donated a stem cell graft to a child with acute lymphoblastic leukemia. This material consisted of PBMCs from the stem cell graft donor, taken from the stem cell graft. The rearrangement uses TRBV5-1 and TRBJ2-1, with D unresolved. The CDR3 sequence: CASSFSSNEQFF. Here the CDR3 DNA reads TGCGCCAGCAGCTTCTCCAGCAATGAGCAGTTCTTC.